This T cell receptor (beta chain) appears in the sequencing data of a study of cytomegalovirus exposure and HLA in healthy donors listed by TCRdb under 2017. Notes on the research overall: In an earlier analysis of fewer than 750 of the donors, about 260 Gb of sequence data and 100 million or so unique TCR beta sequences from roughly 200 million T cells were reported. An early release covering over 500 HLA-typed donors comprised about 300 gigabases of sequencing data and 85 million to 100 million unique TCR sequences. Among the approximately 430 genotyped donors, approximately 77% belonged to the genetic ancestry cluster associated with self-reported Caucasian donors. The aim of the study was to test whether cataloging public T cell receptors could identify signatures of past pathogen exposure. The study used immunosequencing to profile the T cell repertoires of about 670 subjects and linked those repertoires to cytomegalovirus serostatus. Along with the approximately 700-subject first cohort, a separate validation cohort of 120 different subjects was used. To predict cytomegalovirus infection status, the study combined high-throughput TCR immunosequencing, statistical association of individual TCRs with disease status, and machine learning. A later analysis re-examined previously published TCR beta repertoires from roughly 650 donors and added high-resolution HLA genotyping to investigate patterns of TCR occurrence. Rather than using new phenotypic data, the later analysis identified candidate immune exposures from TCR beta sequences and from how often those sequences occurred across donors. In an earlier analysis of a few hundred of the donors, high-throughput TCR beta sequencing was used to judge whether each TCR beta V gene segment behaved as functional or pseudogenic. Alongside the repertoire data, information on donor age, sex, ethnicity and CMV serostatus was compiled. A later genetic analysis took genome-wide SNP genotypes for 398 of the 666 donors and used that subset as a discovery cohort. Every repertoire in the discovery cohort had been generated on one and the same sequencing platform. Class I and class II HLA loci were covered by the typing at four-digit resolution. Typing coverage differed by locus: A, B, C, DRB1 and DQB1 were typed in roughly 629-630 donors, DQA1 in about 500, DPA1 in around 600, and DPB1 in just under 480. Roughly 5 DR-DQ haplotypes were handled as single units for association and clustering, since linkage in the cohort was strong. Among around 400 genotyped donors of the cohort, an average of about 240,000 unique TCR beta nucleotide sequences were sequenced per donor, around 20% of them non-productive.

The library relied on the immunoSEQ multiplex PCR assay. For the multiplex PCR, a mixture combining 60 forward primers for TCR Vbeta segments and 13 reverse primers for TCR Jbeta segments was used. The CDR3 region of rearranged TCR beta genes was amplified from genomic DNA by a multiplex PCR assay. On the Illumina HiSeq System, the amplified TCR beta libraries were sequenced as 87-base-pair reads. As for how the authors treated the data: A later analysis tallied 75 million to 95 million unique TCR beta chains across the 666 repertoires, and approximately 11 million of those chains were shared by two or more donors. To remove PCR and sequencing errors, raw reads were error-corrected and collapsed into unique sequences using a nearest-neighbor algorithm that merged closely related sequences. CDR3 sequences were aligned to IMGT reference sequences to assign V, D and J gene segments. For a sequence to be retained, a match of at least six nucleotides to both a V gene segment and a J gene segment was required. A rearrangement counted as productive if the CDR3 had no stop codons and remained in frame with V and J, and every other rearrangement counted as non-productive. Following IMGT convention, CDR3 was defined as the stretch from the second conserved V-encoded cysteine to the conserved J-encoded phenylalanine. The earlier analysis of about 530 of the donors excluded any sequence lacking an unambiguous match to a single V gene segment. In an earlier analysis of approximately 590 of the donors, V segments were called functional above 56.7% productive rearrangements and were called segregating when the between-donor standard deviation exceeded 5%. A statistical classification framework was built for diagnosing cytomegalovirus status from the catalog of TCR beta chain sequences. In a later analysis, TCR nucleotide sequences were compared against IMGT/GENE-DB human TR gene sequences so that V and J genes could be assigned. Using the TCRdist pipeline, a later analysis assigned CDR3 sequences along with most-parsimonious VDJ recombination scenarios. A later analysis defined each TCR beta chain by its CDR3 amino acid sequence plus V-gene family, and excluded reads lacking a unique V-gene family. To address suspected cross-contamination and a sequencing artifact, a later analysis removed some 620 highly shared, low-generation-probability nucleotide sequences. In a later analysis, a clonal expansion index was calculated for each public chain from normalized within-repertoire ranks of inferred template counts. Generation probabilities in a later analysis came from a VDJ recombination model fitted to out-of-frame rearrangements, and those results were checked against IGoR. In a later analysis, TCR-TCR, TCR-HLA and TCR-CMV co-occurrence was scored with hypergeometric tests, and a repertoire-size bias correction was applied to TCR pairs. To estimate false discovery rates, a later analysis permuted the HLA or CMV assignments 20 times. In a later analysis, co-occurring TCRs were grouped with DBSCAN, and TCRdist sequence similarity was added when clustering was performed within HLA-allele-positive subsets. Repertoires with fewer than 30,000 or more than 120,000 public chains, plus five repertoires with anomalous nucleotide sharing, were excluded from co-occurrence clustering. What TCRdb holds here is the immuneACCESS table cut down to in-frame rearrangements. Part of the clones is not present; checked against another copy, under half of the missing clones reflect an unresolved V gene, and the others are unexplained. The DNA gave D and trimming, while V, J and clone size come from that table. The sample table records 150,000 to 200,000 clones; about 80% of these occur just once. Around 15% of the sample is held by the ten biggest clonotypes.

Trimming costs V 0 bases and J 6 bases, and their ends lie 12 bases apart. The CDR3 runs 15 amino acids, cysteine and phenylalanine included. Just the 45-base CDR3 DNA is kept, in frame starting at base 1. CDR1 and CDR2, per the germline V gene, are MNHNS and SASEGT. General findings and caveats noted by the study authors: In a later genetic analysis, a missense DCLRE1C variant was associated with V-gene and J-gene trimming of TCR beta chains, and the association was replicated in an independent cohort. When HLA alleles, especially DR and DQ, strongly co-occurred, TCR associations were difficult to assign to individual alleles. Cytomegalovirus status was reported to be diagnosed by the classifier with high specificity and sensitivity in both the original and validation cohorts. The only immune exposure information available for the cohort was CMV serostatus. According to a later genetic analysis, donors in an Asian-associated ancestry cluster had fewer N-insertions in productive TCRs than the approximately 630-donor mean. Because HLA typing was unavailable for some donors at each locus, only the typed subset was used in association tests. A few of the identified cytomegalovirus-associated TCR beta chains were confirmed in vitro to be specific for cytomegalovirus antigens. Specific HLA alleles were associated with some 15,000 TCR beta sequences at a false discovery rate of 0.05 in a later analysis. According to a later analysis, most CMV-associated TCR beta chains appeared to be HLA-restricted, and the HLA associations seemed to be driven largely by CMV exposure. In this cohort, only TCR beta chains were sequenced, and detectable features were limited by the absence of alpha or paired-chain data. According to the authors, the approach could potentially be generalized to other disease states and immunological phenotypes. The sequencing pipeline was judged likely to have produced a cluster of highly shared sequence variants as a technical artifact. Because counts were too low, fewer than 20 rarely observed V segments, including chromosome 9 orphons, were excluded from the earlier analysis of about 500 of the donors. In the study, some 160 TCR beta chains were listed as associated with cytomegalovirus. Some IMGT-functional V segments, including TRBV6-2 and TRBV6-3, could not be distinguished by the 87-base-pair reads and were therefore excluded. In an earlier analysis of fewer than 750 of the donors, most TCR beta V segments were observed in productive rearrangements about 87% or about 30% of the time, broadly matching IMGT annotations. Across donors, most TCR sequences were observed very rarely, whereas some public TCRs were present in many individuals. In a later analysis, HLA-associated TCR beta chains showed more clonal expansion and lower generation probabilities than non-associated chains that were equally common. A further reported finding was that TCR beta sequences accurately predicted the HLA-A and HLA-B alleles for most subjects in the first cohort. Roughly uniform sequencing depth across donors was assumed in presence/absence analyses, although this assumption may not hold. A later analysis reported that several top co-occurrence clusters appeared linked to parvovirus B19, influenza, CMV and Epstein-Barr virus. According to a later analysis, TCR association rates differed among HLA loci, with DRB1 alleles showing the most associated TCRs and HLA-C alleles showing the fewest. Linkage disequilibrium might explain the correlated functional status among segregating V segments, but an unknown experimental factor could not be ruled out.

The cohort was made up of 500 to 850 healthy bone marrow donors. At the time of sampling, all cohort members were nominally healthy, though unrecorded immune exposures were likely present. The donor was CMV seronegative and belonged to the group of 352 seronegative cohort members. Every donor gave a peripheral blood sample, and the peripheral blood mononuclear cells from that sample were used for TCR beta sequencing. The Qiagen DNeasy Blood Extraction Kit was used to extract genomic DNA from the blood cell samples. Note on this clone: Its antigen specificity is not known. Base qualities are not at hand, and no much larger clone is one base apart.

The TCR originated in a woman in her thirties or forties in good health and CMV-seronegative. The chain is encoded by TRBV6-1 joined to TRBJ2-1; the D gene assignment is ambiguous. Sequencing was performed on PBMCs. The DNA sequence is given as TGTGCCAGCAGTGAAGCGCCGCGATCGGTCAATGAGCAGTTCTTC. Translated, this is CASSEAPRSVNEQFF.